Below, 28 T cell receptor beta chains from the same sample are listed, as sequenced in a study of T-cell reconstitution after alpha-beta-depleted transplantation in children. Preparing the TCRbeta library involved the use of unique molecular identifiers. From the PCR reads, TCRdb called clonotypes with MiXCR, one entry per CDR3 protein. Of about 290,000 distinct CDR3 sequences listed, roughly a tenth are singletons. This sample comprised PBMCs, obtained before TCRalphabeta/CD19-depleted stem cell transplant. These receptors were collected from a boy younger than two with acute myeloid leukemia, due to receive a stem cell transplant.

Ten or more counts support this clonotype. J is TRBJ2-2 and V is TRBV4-3, with TRBD2 as a possible D gene (5 bases). The length of the CDR3 is 17 residues. Deletions cut 0 bases from V and 2 bases from J, with 13 bases between. Looked up from germline, CDR1 is LGHNA and CDR2 is YSLEER. The CDR3 DNA sequence: TGCGCCAGCAGCCAAGACCCAGCGGACCTTAACACCGGGGAGCTGTTTTTT. Translation gives CASSQDPADLNTGELFF.

The V call is TRBV20-1, the J call TRBJ2-5, with a tentative D call TRBD2 (5 bases). The V and J ends lost 1 base and 5 bases respectively, with 17 bases between them. Germline values: CDR1 DFQATT, CDR2 SNEGSKA (reference sequence). This CDR3 region has 15 residues. CDR3 protein: CSARVGRLRRETQYF. DNA for the CDR3: TGCAGTGCTAGAGTGGGCCGGCTACGGAGGGAGACCCAGTACTTC.

This clonotype was recorded many times. The rearrangement links TRBV7-3 to TRBJ2-1, with TRBD2 identical over 8 bases. Germline CDR1 and CDR2: SGHTA and FQGTGA. This CDR3 contains 15 residues. V shed 5 bases and J 8 bases; nucleotides not matched to a gene: 11. The CDR3 protein is CASSVTASGSDEQFF. CDR3 in DNA: TGTGCCAGCAGCGTGACAGCTAGCGGGTCGGATGAGCAGTTCTTC.

Concerning this clonotype: This clone may be a read error of a much larger clone one base away. This chain joins TRBV12-3 or TRBV12-4 and TRBJ2-7; the D is unclear. The CDR3 spans 13 residues. V gave up 6 bases and J gave up 5 bases, with 14 bases separating them. This CDR3 reads CASSLWSINEQYF. In nucleotides, the CDR3 is TGTGCCAGCAGCCTTTGGTCCATCAACGAGCAGTACTTC.

As concerns this clonotype: A much larger clone lies a single base off, so this may be a read error. The rearrangement uses TRBV10-3 and TRBJ2-1; 9 positions match TRBD1. This CDR3 is built from 15 residues. Germline-derived CDR1 and CDR2 are ENHRY and SYGVKD. CDR3 residues: CAISLTGGHYNEHFF. Here the CDR3 DNA reads TGTGCCATCAGCTTGACAGGGGGTCACTACAATGAGCATTTCTTC.

This clonotype appeared many times. This chain links TRBV11-1 with TRBJ2-5; 7 bases line up with TRBD1. This CDR3 is built from 13 residues. The J segment lost 4 bases and the V segment lost 4 bases, leaving 3 bases of the junction unmatched. Germline V gene sequence: CDR1 SGHAT, CDR2 FQDESV (reference sequence). The CDR3, as DNA: TGTGCCAGCAGCTCCGACAGGGTAGAGACCCAGTACTTC. Translated, it gives CASSSDRVETQYF.

This clonotype occurred many times. V and J are TRBV7-2 and TRBJ2-6, with D possibly TRBD2 on 5 matching bases. The V gene's germline CDR1 is SGHTA and CDR2 FQGNSA. Trimming left V 10 bases short and J 4 bases short, with 8 bases between. CDR3 size: 12 residues. The CDR3 reads CAKVAGANVLTF. CDR3 coding DNA: TGTGCCAAAGTAGCGGGGGCCAACGTCCTGACTTTC.

At least ten counts were recorded for this clonotype. The chain employs TRBV4-2 and TRBJ2-3; D call uncertain. Trimming shortened V by 1 base and J by 0 bases, and 11 bases separated the two germline ends. CDR1 and CDR2 (germline): LGHNA, YNFKEQ. The CDR3 consists of 16 residues. CDR3 in DNA: TGTGCCAGCAGCCAAGCCCTTGCTCTTAGCACAGATACGCAGTATTTT. Translation: CASSQALALSTDTQYF.

This clonotype was recorded at least ten times. The rearrangement uses TRBV7-2 and TRBJ2-7, with a weak D call TRBD2 (7 bases). This CDR3 comprises 17 residues. In germline, CDR1 is SGHTA, CDR2 FQGNSA. V shed 3 bases and J shed 2 bases, with 20 bases lying between them. This chain's CDR3 is CASSFGGPRPSTYEQYF. The CDR3 DNA sequence: TGTGCCAGCAGCTTCGGGGGGCCGAGACCATCTACCTACGAGCAGTACTTC.

This clonotype was counted many times. This chain links TRBV7-6 with TRBJ2-2, with D possibly called TRBD1 or TRBD2 (5 bases each). The CDR3 consists of 16 residues. Germline CDR1 is SGHVS and CDR2 is FNYEAQ. Trimming stripped 1 base from V and 6 bases from J, with 15 bases between. CDR3 bases: TGTGCCAGCAGCTTAGGCCGGGGCCATAAAGCCGGGGAGCTGTTTTTT. Its translation is CASSLGRGHKAGELFF.

In this sample, this clonotype turned up many times. The genes are TRBV11-2 and TRBJ1-3; the D is unclear. Trimming took off 0 bases at V and 0 bases at J, with 12 bases between the two ends. The CDR3 extends over 17 amino acids. Germline CDR1 SGHAT, CDR2 FQNNGV. The CDR3: CASSLDGPMSSGNTIYF. CDR3 nucleotides: TGTGCCAGCAGCTTAGATGGTCCGATGAGCTCTGGAAACACCATATATTTT.

This clonotype was detected ten times or more. The V gene is TRBV12-3 or TRBV12-4, the J gene TRBJ2-3, with 9 bases identical to TRBD2. J lost 0 bases, V lost 6 bases, and 10 bases had no gene match. The CDR3 length is 17 residues. In DNA form, the CDR3 reads TGTGCCAGCAGCCTCCGATTAGCGGGGGTTAGCACAGATACGCAGTATTTT. Protein sequence: CASSLRLAGVSTDTQYF.

This sequence joins TRBV19 and TRBJ2-4, with D unclear. Trimming left V 6 bases short and J 2 bases short, with 14 bases between. This CDR3 comprises 15 residues. The germline gives CDR1 LNHDA, CDR2 SQIVND (reference sequence). The CDR3 protein is CASRPKNGPKNIQYF. DNA of the CDR3: TGTGCCAGTAGGCCCAAGAACGGACCCAAAAACATTCAGTACTTC.

Many counts were recorded for this clonotype. V is TRBV12-3 or TRBV12-4 and J is TRBJ1-1, with D possibly being TRBD1 (5 bases). The CDR3 totals 15 residues. Trimming removed 3 bases from V and 0 bases from J, with 11 bases in between. The CDR3 protein is CASSFKDTLNTEAFF. The CDR3, as DNA: TGTGCCAGCAGTTTCAAGGACACCTTGAACACTGAAGCTTTCTTT.

The chain couples TRBV6-1 to TRBJ2-5; 9 bases match TRBD2. Germline trimming cut 6 bases from V and 5 bases from J; bases unmatched to any gene: 10. CDR1 is MNHNS, CDR2 SASEGT, per germline. The CDR3 has 15 amino acids. The CDR3 spells CASRVSSGVGETQYF. The DNA of the CDR3 is TGTGCCAGCAGGGTATCTAGCGGGGTTGGGGAGACCCAGTACTTC.

In its sample, this clonotype was seen many times. The J gene is TRBJ2-7, the V gene TRBV4-2, with TRBD1 matching 8 bases. The germline gives CDR1 LGHNA, CDR2 YNFKEQ. V was pared by 5 bases and J by 5 bases, with 5 bases of the junction left unmatched. CDR3 size: 13 residues. The CDR3 DNA follows: TGTGCCAGCAGCAGCGGACAGGGTGACGAGCAGTACTTC. Translating gives CASSSGQGDEQYF.

This clonotype has ten or more counts. This rearrangement joins TRBV27 to TRBJ1-6; D gene uncertain. The germline V gene encodes CDR1 MNHEY and CDR2 SMNVEV (reference sequence). The germline V and J ends were trimmed by 8 bases and 0 bases, with 14 bases remaining between them. The CDR3 consists of 16 residues. CDR3 protein: CASSVAPSSYNSPLHF. The CDR3 nucleotides are TGTGCCAGCTCCGTAGCCCCGAGCTCCTATAATTCACCCCTCCACTTT.

This clonotype was observed many times. The chain employs TRBV28 and TRBJ1-4; D gene ambiguous. The germline V gene encodes CDR1 MDHEN and CDR2 SYDVKM. This CDR3 has 16 amino acids. The V gene lost 1 base and the J gene lost 7 bases, with 16 bases spanning the gap. Here the CDR3 reads CASSLFDGTGSEKLFF. In DNA, the CDR3 is TGTGCCAGCAGTTTATTTGATGGAACGGGGAGTGAAAAACTGTTTTTT.

This clonotype appeared many times. The gene calls are TRBV29-1 and TRBJ1-3; maybe TRBD1 (5 bases). The CDR3 runs 14 residues. The germline gives CDR1 SQVTM, CDR2 ANQGSEA. V was clipped by 3 bases and J by 0 bases, with 9 bases between them. CDR3 DNA: TGCAGCGTTGACGCAGGGACCTCTGGAAACACCATATATTTT. Its protein is CSVDAGTSGNTIYF.

This clonotype was observed at least ten times. The chain couples TRBV29-1 to TRBJ2-2, with 7 bases that match TRBD2. From germline, CDR1 is SQVTM and CDR2 ANQGSEA. V lost 2 bases and J lost 6; bases outside the gene matches: 6. The CDR3 is 14 amino acids. The CDR3 reads CSVENSRGAGELFF. The CDR3 bases are TGCAGCGTTGAAAATAGTCGGGGGGCCGGGGAGCTGTTTTTT.

This clonotype has at least ten counts. The chain uses TRBV7-3 and TRBJ2-1, with 10 bases matching TRBD2. The CDR3 is 15 amino acids. With V trimmed by 5 bases and J by 7 bases, 8 bases remained unmatched. From germline, CDR1 is SGHTA and CDR2 FQGTGA. In DNA form, the CDR3 reads TGTGCCAGCAGCACACTAGCGGGATTCTTGAATGAGCAGTTCTTC. Its translation is CASSTLAGFLNEQFF.

This clonotype was seen at least ten times. V is TRBV3-1 and J is TRBJ2-2; TRBD1 matches 7 bases. Trimming cost V 6 bases and J 0 bases; bases outside gene matches: 7. The germline CDR1 and CDR2 sequences are LGHDT and YNNKEL (reference sequence). The CDR3 covers 16 residues. The CDR3 bases are TGTGCCAGCAGTCAACAGGGGCCTGCGAACACCGGGGAGCTGTTTTTT. It codes for CASSQQGPANTGELFF.

This clonotype appeared many times. V is TRBV7-8 and J is TRBJ2-7; weak D call: TRBD2 (6 bases). The CDR3 runs 14 residues. Germline CDR1 is SGHVS and CDR2 is FQNEAQ. Between the trimmed V and J ends, which lost 1 base and 5 bases, there was a span of 12 bases. CDR3 residues: CASSLVWGVHEQYF. CDR3 sequence (DNA): TGTGCCAGCAGCTTAGTATGGGGGGTCCACGAGCAGTACTTC.

This sequence joins TRBV28 and TRBJ2-5; no reliable D call. Germline V CDR1 and CDR2: MDHEN, SYDVKM. V was shortened by 3 bases and J by 6 bases, with 11 bases between the two germline ends. The CDR3 spans 13 residues. The CDR3 protein is CASSLFSRQTQYF. CDR3 DNA sequence: TGTGCCAGCAGTTTGTTTAGCCGACAGACCCAGTACTTC.

This clonotype was recorded at least ten times. The chain joins TRBV24-1 to TRBJ2-3; 9 positions match TRBD2. CDR1 KGHDR and CDR2 SFDVKD come from the germline V gene. V was pared by 3 bases and J by 9 bases, with 9 bases of the junction left unmatched. CDR3 size: 15 residues. CDR3 residues: CATSDLGTSPRTQYF. The CDR3 coding sequence is TGTGCCACCAGTGATCTGGGGACTAGCCCCAGAACGCAGTATTTT.

At least ten counts were recorded for this clonotype. This chain links TRBV12-3 or TRBV12-4 with TRBJ2-1; weak D call: TRBD1 (5 bases). The V gene lost 5 bases and the J gene lost 0 bases, with 11 bases spanning the gap. The CDR3 consists of 15 residues. DNA for the CDR3: TGTGCCAGCAGTGTCACCCAGGGCTCCTACAATGAGCAGTTCTTC. Translating gives CASSVTQGSYNEQFF.

This clonotype came up many times. The chain links TRBV19 to TRBJ2-1; D call uncertain. This CDR3 spans 17 amino acids. The germline V gene encodes CDR1 LNHDA and CDR2 SQIVND (reference sequence). V lost 1 base to trimming and J lost 4 bases, with 17 bases between them. The CDR3 region is CASSIGVSALRYNEQFF. The CDR3 nucleotides are TGTGCCAGTAGTATAGGTGTCTCGGCTCTGAGATACAATGAGCAGTTCTTC.

This clonotype was seen at least ten times. The chain couples TRBV20-1 to TRBJ1-3; D call uncertain. Deletions cut 0 bases from V and 1 base from J, with 7 bases between. Germline CDR1 reads DFQATT; CDR2 reads SNEGSKA (reference sequence). The CDR3 length is 14 residues. The CDR3 loop reads CSARDRQSGNTIYF. The CDR3 bases are TGCAGTGCTAGAGATCGGCAATCTGGAAACACCATATATTTT.